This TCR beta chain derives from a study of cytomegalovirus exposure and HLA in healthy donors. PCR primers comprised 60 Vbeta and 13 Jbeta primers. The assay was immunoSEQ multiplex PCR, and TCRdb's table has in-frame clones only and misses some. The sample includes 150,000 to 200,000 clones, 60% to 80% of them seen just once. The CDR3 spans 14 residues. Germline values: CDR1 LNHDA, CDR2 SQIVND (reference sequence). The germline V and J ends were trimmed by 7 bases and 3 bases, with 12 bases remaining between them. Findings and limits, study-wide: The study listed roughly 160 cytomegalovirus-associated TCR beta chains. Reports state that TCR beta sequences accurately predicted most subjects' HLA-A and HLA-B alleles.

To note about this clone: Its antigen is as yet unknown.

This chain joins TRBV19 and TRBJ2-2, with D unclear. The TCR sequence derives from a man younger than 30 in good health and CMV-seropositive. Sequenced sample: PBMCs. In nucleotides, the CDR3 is TGTGCCAGTACTGCCAGAATCTACACCGGGGAGCTGTTTTTT. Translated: CASTARIYTGELFF.